The table lists the clone carrying this TCR beta chain with a count of one. Its specificity is unknown. This record belongs to a study of monozygotic twins with cystic fibrosis. In the study overall: With about 15 PCR cycles, barcoded libraries came from roughly 2.8 micrograms of fragmented DNA.

Study-level results: In this small cohort, shared CDR3 numbers showed no association with age, concordance or disease severity.

TCRdb's copy holds only in-frame clones and misses some; the assay was immunoSEQ multiplex PCR. The data contain about 9,200 clones, over 99% of them singletons. This TCR was recovered from a man aged 18 to 35 with cystic fibrosis. Specimen: blood.

CDR3 sequence reads: CASSQRAAYEQYF. The CDR3 DNA is TGCGCCAGCAGCCAACGGGCAGCCTACGAGCAGTACTTC. The chain employs TRBV4-1 and TRBJ2-7; D is undetermined. This CDR3 spans 13 amino acids. Trimming cost V 2 bases and J 2 bases, with 7 bases left between them. Germline-derived CDR1 and CDR2 are MGHRA and YSYEKL.